These 13 T cell receptor beta chains were sequenced from one sample in a study of blood T cell repertoires in COVID-19. Some clones are missing from TCRdb's copy, which holds only in-frame ones; the method was immunoSEQ multiplex PCR. The sample carries roughly 180,000 clones, 81% recorded once. Sequenced sample: peripheral blood. The receptors were gathered from a woman of 80 years or more with COVID-19, enrolled during active disease.

This chain joins TRBV9 and TRBJ2-7, with 7 bases that match TRBD2. The CDR3 covers 17 residues. The V segment lost 0 bases and the J segment 4 bases; nucleotides outside the gene matches: 13. Looked up from germline, CDR1 is SGDLS and CDR2 is YYNGEE. Written as DNA, the CDR3 is TGTGCCAGCAGCGTAGCCGCAGAGGGCGGGGGTTTTTACGAGCAGTACTTC. It translates to CASSVAAEGGGFYEQYF.

The V gene is TRBV6-5, the J gene TRBJ2-5; 10 bases align to TRBD1. Germline CDR1 and CDR2: MNHEY and SVGAGI. The CDR3 totals 14 residues. After removal of 7 bases from V and 3 bases from J, the junction contained 5 bases not matched to a gene. Here the CDR3 reads CASTQTGGEETQYF. CDR3 nucleotide sequence: TGTGCCAGCACACAGACAGGGGGCGAAGAGACCCAGTACTTC.

V is TRBV7-8 and J is TRBJ1-1; 9 bases fit TRBD1. Trimming removed 4 bases from V and 3 bases from J; junction bases left unmatched: 6. The CDR3 length is 15 residues. Germline V gene sequence: CDR1 SGHVS, CDR2 FQNEAQ. The chain's CDR3 is CASSSTGGLDTEAFF. As DNA, the CDR3 is TGTGCCAGCAGCTCCACAGGGGGCTTAGACACTGAAGCTTTCTTT.

Comments on this clone: This CDR3 is also generated by other DNA sequences in the sample. V gene TRBV29-1 combines with J gene TRBJ1-1, with D possibly matching TRBD1 (5 bases). The V and J ends lost 3 bases and 0 bases respectively, with 8 bases between them. This CDR3 region has 13 residues. Germline CDR1 and CDR2: SQVTM and ANQGSEA. The CDR3 nucleotides are TGCAGCGTTGACAGGGTCCTGAACACTGAAGCTTTCTTT. Amino acids: CSVDRVLNTEAFF.

V gene TRBV7-9 combines with J gene TRBJ1-1; no reliable D call. The CDR3 spans 12 residues. The V gene's germline CDR1 is SEHNR and CDR2 FQNEAQ (reference sequence). The V end lost 4 bases, the J end lost 11 bases, and 14 bases lay between the germline ends. CDR3 loop: CASSYTDGDAFF. In nucleotides, the CDR3 is TGTGCCAGCAGCTACACCGATGGAGATGCTTTCTTT.

The chain carries TRBV5-5 and TRBJ1-6; D is uncertain. V was shortened by 4 bases and J by 10 bases, with 18 bases between the two germline ends. CDR1 and CDR2 (germline): SGHKS, YYEKEE (reference sequence). The CDR3 totals 15 residues. CDR3 region: CASSDLRLGNSPLHF. CDR3 bases: TGTGCCAGCAGCGACCTACGCCTAGGAAACTCACCCCTCCACTTT.

The chain joins TRBV10-3 to TRBJ1-5, with D tentatively TRBD1 (6 bases). V was cut by 3 bases and J by 7 bases, with 10 bases left in between. The CDR3 totals 13 residues. CDR1 and CDR2 (germline): ENHRY, SYGVKD. CDR3 sequence: CAISDRGYQPQHF. CDR3 nucleotide sequence: TGTGCCATCAGTGACAGGGGTTACCAGCCCCAGCATTTT.

The chain uses TRBV2 and TRBJ1-6; D might be TRBD1 (5 bases). Germline V gene sequence: CDR1 SNHLY, CDR2 FYNNEI. This CDR3 has 14 residues. The ends were cut back, 2 bases at V and 10 bases at J, with 12 bases in the middle. The CDR3 reads CASSEREGPSPLHF. The CDR3 region has the DNA TGTGCCAGCAGTGAACGGGAGGGACCCTCACCCCTCCACTTT.

This chain connects TRBV6-5 to TRBJ2-7; TRBD2 agrees at 10 bases. Germline assignment: CDR1 MNHEY and CDR2 SVGAGI. Trimming at V came to 7 bases and at J to 7 bases, leaving 10 bases not matched to a gene. The CDR3 consists of 14 residues. CDR3 residues: CASKELAGKSEQYF. For the CDR3, the DNA is TGTGCCAGCAAAGAACTAGCGGGAAAGTCGGAGCAGTACTTC.

The J gene is TRBJ2-2, the V gene TRBV11-2, with a tentative D call TRBD1 (5 bases). This CDR3 is built from 14 residues. CDR1 is SGHAT and CDR2 is FQNNGV in the germline V gene. Trimming shortened V by 2 bases and J by 5 bases, and 9 bases separated the two germline ends. The CDR3 region is CASSLLRDTGELFF. CDR3 nucleotides: TGTGCCAGCAGCTTACTCAGGGATACCGGGGAGCTGTTTTTT.

The chain has TRBV19 and TRBJ1-1; D is undetermined. The CDR3 runs 14 residues. Germline V gives CDR1 LNHDA, CDR2 SQIVND (reference sequence). V was pared by 0 bases and J by 0 bases, with 5 bases between. The CDR3 bases are TGTGCCAGTAGTATAGAGGCCTTGAACACTGAAGCTTTCTTT. Amino acids: CASSIEALNTEAFF.

The chain is built from TRBV24-1 and TRBJ1-5; 8 bases fit TRBD1. Germline CDR1 KGHDR, CDR2 SFDVKD. This CDR3 spans 17 amino acids. Trimming took 2 bases from V and 0 from J; bases not matched to a gene: 5. The DNA of the CDR3 is TGTGCCACCAGTGATTCCCGGACAGGGAATAGCAATCAGCCCCAGCATTTT. Protein sequence: CATSDSRTGNSNQPQHF.

This sequence joins TRBV21-1 and TRBJ1-2; whether TRBD1, the table's D call, matches the DNA was not checked. TRBV21-1 counts as a pseudogene. The CDR3 length is 17 residues. CDR3 in amino acids: CASRHPGQRIPVYGYTF. CDR3 DNA: TGTGCCAGCAGACACCCTGGACAGAGGATTCCTGTCTATGGCTACACCTTC.